The next 25 T cell receptor beta chains were all read from a single sample in a study of Tregs in tolerant kidney transplant recipients. Repertoires were generated with immunoSEQ multiplex PCR, while TCRdb's copy carries only in-frame clones and drops some. The sample includes some 110,000 clones, about 90% of them seen just once. The sequenced sample was CD4+ T cells from blood. All receptors derive from a human donor in good health.

The rearrangement joins TRBV18 to TRBJ2-7, with D possibly matching TRBD1 (5 bases). Germline values: CDR1 KGHSH, CDR2 LQKENI. The CDR3 extends over 13 amino acids. Trimming stripped 4 bases from V and 5 bases from J, with 12 bases between. CDR3 sequence reads: CASSLSIGDEQYF. Written as DNA, the CDR3 is TGTGCCAGCTCACTCAGTATAGGGGACGAGCAGTACTTC.

The chain uses TRBV7-6 and TRBJ2-5, with a weak D call TRBD2 (5 bases). This CDR3 has 14 amino acids. With 5 bases removed from V and 4 bases from J, the gap between germline ends came to 14 bases. Germline V gene lookup returns CDR1 SGHVS and CDR2 FNYEAQ. This CDR3 is CASSPTGRGETQYF. The CDR3 coding sequence is TGTGCCAGCAGCCCCACGGGGAGAGGAGAGACCCAGTACTTC.

CDR3 sequence (DNA): TGTGCCAGTAGTACAACCGGGAAAAGTGGCTACACCTTC. It translates to CASSTTGKSGYTF. The chain couples TRBV19 to TRBJ1-2; D not resolved. Trimming removed 4 bases from V and 7 bases from J, with 13 bases in between. Per the germline V gene, CDR1 is LNHDA and CDR2 is SQIVND (reference sequence). The CDR3 sequence is 13 residues long.

The genes are TRBV4-1 and TRBJ2-7; 12 bases agree with TRBD2. The CDR3 contains 14 residues. Germline CDR1 reads MGHRA; CDR2 reads YSYEKL. Trimming removed 8 bases from V and 7 bases from J; junction bases left unmatched: 9. The CDR3 loop is CASRGLAGPGEQYF. The CDR3 nucleotides are TGCGCCAGCCGCGGACTAGCGGGACCTGGGGAGCAGTACTTC.

Comment on this clone: This sample includes further DNA sequences coding for the same CDR3. The V and J genes are TRBV5-1 and TRBJ2-3; TRBD2 matches at 8 bases. CDR1 and CDR2 from the germline V gene are SGHRS and YFSETQ. J was trimmed by 2 bases and V by 0 bases; bases with no gene match: 5. The CDR3 sequence is 16 residues long. The CDR3 loop reads CASSLGLAGNTDTQYF. In DNA form, the CDR3 reads TGCGCCAGCAGCTTGGGTTTAGCGGGGAACACAGATACGCAGTATTTT. Full variable domain (missing parts from reference TRBV5-1 and TRBJ2-3): KAGVTQTPRYLIKTRGQQVTLSCSPISGHRSVSWYQQTPGQGLQFLFEYFSETQRNKGNFPGRFSGRQFSNSRSEMNVSTLELGDSALYLCASSLGLAGNTDTQYFGPGTRLTVL.

This clone was detected only once. The rearrangement joins TRBV5-1 to TRBJ1-4; no clear D. The germline V gene encodes CDR1 SGHRS and CDR2 YFSETQ. V was cut by 0 bases and J by 4 bases, with 13 bases left in between. CDR3 length: 16 amino acids. The CDR3 is CASSLGRGVDNEKLFF. The CDR3 nucleotides read TGCGCCAGCAGCTTGGGTCGGGGAGTAGATAATGAAAAACTGTTTTTT.

The chain joins TRBV19 to TRBJ2-4, with D unresolved. Looked up from germline, CDR1 is LNHDA and CDR2 is SQIVND (reference sequence). The CDR3 covers 14 residues. The V gene lost 6 bases and the J gene lost 0 bases, with 9 bases spanning the gap. CDR3 in DNA: TGTGCCAGTAGCCGGACGGTAGCCAAAAACATTCAGTACTTC. Amino acid sequence: CASSRTVAKNIQYF.

This chain uses TRBV29-1 with TRBJ2-3; D remains unclear. V lost 3 bases and J lost 0, with 10 bases in between. The germline CDR1 and CDR2 sequences are SQVTM and ANQGSEA. This CDR3 region has 14 residues. CDR3 in amino acids: CSVEARTSTDTQYF. For the CDR3, the DNA is TGCAGCGTTGAGGCTAGAACGAGCACAGATACGCAGTATTTT.

As to this clone: The identical CDR3 is also encoded by other nucleotide sequences in the sample. The chain is built from TRBV7-8 and TRBJ2-3; D not certain. The CDR3 loop spans 15 amino acids. V lost 2 bases and J lost 5, with 14 bases in between. Germline CDR1 reads SGHVS; CDR2 reads FQNEAQ. In DNA form, the CDR3 reads TGTGCCAGCAGCTTACCGGGCCCGAGCGAAGATACGCAGTATTTT. Its translation is CASSLPGPSEDTQYF.

J is TRBJ2-2 and V is TRBV7-3; D is unresolved. V shed 8 bases and J shed 1 base, with 5 bases lying between them. Per the germline V gene, CDR1 is SGHTA and CDR2 is FQGTGA. CDR3 length equals 12 residues. CDR3 in amino acids: CASGLNTGELFF. CDR3 DNA: TGTGCCAGCGGGTTGAACACCGGGGAGCTGTTTTTT.

The rearrangement links TRBV19 to TRBJ1-2, with D hard to call. The V end lost 6 bases, the J end lost 4 bases, and 15 bases lay between the germline ends. The CDR3 length is 14 residues. Per germline, CDR1 LNHDA and CDR2 SQIVND (reference sequence). CDR3 bases: TGTGCCAGTAGCCCCACGGGCAGTCCCTATGGCTACACCTTC. It encodes CASSPTGSPYGYTF. The full variable domain, in which reference TRBV19 and TRBJ1-2 provide the parts outside the CDR3, is DGGITQSPKYLFRKEGQNVTLSCEQNLNHDAMYWYRQDPGQGLRLIYYSQIVNDFQKGDIAEGYSVSREKKESFPLTVTSAQKNPTAFYLCASSPTGSPYGYTFGSGTRLTVV.

The chain is built from TRBV7-6 and TRBJ2-3, with 8 bases matching TRBD1. CDR3 length: 15 amino acids. Germline values: CDR1 SGHVS, CDR2 FNYEAQ. With V trimmed by 2 bases and J by 6 bases, 7 bases remained unmatched. The CDR3 sequence is CASSLFGQGRDTQYF. CDR3 DNA sequence: TGTGCCAGCAGCTTATTCGGACAGGGACGGGATACGCAGTATTTT.

In DNA form, the CDR3 reads TGCGCCAGCAGCCAGCCCGACCGGGACCCAAACATTCAGTACTTC. This codes for CASSQPDRDPNIQYF. The V and J genes are TRBV4-1 and TRBJ2-4; either TRBD1 or TRBD2 may supply D (5 bases each). The germline V gene has CDR1 MGHRA and CDR2 YSYEKL. There are 15 residues in the CDR3. Trimming left V 3 bases short and J 6 bases short, with 15 bases between.

This chain uses TRBV14 with TRBJ1-1, with TRBD1 matching 7 bases. Germline V gene data show CDR1 as SGHDN and CDR2 as FVKESK. The trim removed 3 bases at V and 2 bases at J, leaving 18 bases unmatched. The CDR3 is 19 amino acids. CDR3 sequence (DNA): TGTGCCAGCAGCCATAAGAGATCAGCAAGCGGGGACAGCAACACTGAAGCTTTCTTT. It yields the protein CASSHKRSASGDSNTEAFF.

The gene calls are TRBV12-2 and TRBJ2-7; TRBD2 reflects the table's D call only, with no check against the DNA. TRBV12-2 is marked as a pseudogene. CDR3 length equals 14 residues. CDR3 in DNA: TGTGCATCTACGGGGAGAACAATGGCGCCCGAGCAGTACTTC. This sequence encodes CASTGRTMAPEQYF.

CDR3 in amino acids: CASSYDNSNQPQHF. The DNA for the CDR3 is TGTGCCAGCAGTTATGACAATAGCAATCAGCCCCAGCATTTT. The rearrangement links TRBV6-6 to TRBJ1-5; no reliable D call. The CDR3 has 14 residues. Trimming removed 3 bases from V and 0 bases from J, with 6 bases in between. Germline CDR1 reads MNHNY; CDR2 reads SVGAGI (reference sequence).

The V call is TRBV11-2, the J call TRBJ2-5; 12 positions match TRBD2. This CDR3 is 16 amino acids long. The germline V gene encodes CDR1 SGHAT and CDR2 FQNNGV. Germline trimming cut 3 bases from V and 5 bases from J; bases unmatched to any gene: 7. The CDR3 nucleotides read TGTGCCAGCAGCTTGACTCTAGCGGGGGGGCGCGAGACCCAGTACTTC. Protein: CASSLTLAGGRETQYF. Full variable domain (remainder filled in from reference TRBV11-2 and TRBJ2-5): EAGVAQSPRYKIIEKRQSVAFWCNPISGHATLYWYQQILGQGPKLLIQFQNNGVVDDSQLPKDRFSAERLKGVDSTLKIQPAKLEDSAVYLCASSLTLAGGRETQYFGPGTRLLVL.

The rearrangement joins TRBV7-9 to TRBJ1-4; the match to TRBD1 covers 7 bases. The trim removed 4 bases at V and 0 bases at J, leaving 5 bases unmatched. The CDR3 is 16 amino acids. Germline CDR1 SEHNR, CDR2 FQNEAQ (reference sequence). The CDR3 spells CASSSGQKATNEKLFF. The CDR3 DNA sequence: TGTGCCAGCAGCTCGGGACAGAAAGCAACTAATGAAAAACTGTTTTTT.

This chain connects TRBV5-4 to TRBJ2-2, with D tentatively TRBD1 (6 bases). Deletions cut 9 bases from V and 5 bases from J, with 20 bases between. Germline CDR1 reads SGHNT; CDR2 reads YYREEE (reference sequence). The CDR3 runs 15 residues. The CDR3 DNA is TGTGCCACCCGACAGGACCTATACCTTACCGGGGAGCTGTTTTTT. It encodes CATRQDLYLTGELFF.

This chain connects TRBV5-8 to TRBJ1-2; TRBD1 matches 12 bases. Germline CDR1 and CDR2: SGHTS and YDEGEE. The CDR3 runs 16 residues. Trimming at V came to 2 bases and at J to 4 bases, leaving 6 bases not matched to a gene. This CDR3 is CASSFPGTGGRYGYTF. CDR3 nucleotide sequence: TGTGCCAGCAGCTTCCCCGGGACAGGGGGCCGCTATGGCTACACCTTC.

The CDR3: CASSISRGDIQYF. The DNA of the CDR3 is TGTGCCAGCTCAATCAGTCGCGGGGACATTCAGTACTTC. V usage is TRBV18 and J usage is TRBJ2-4; D may be TRBD2 (6 bases). The CDR3 extends over 13 amino acids. The ends were cut back, 5 bases at V and 8 bases at J, with 13 bases in the middle. Germline CDR1 reads KGHSH; CDR2 reads LQKENI.

V gene TRBV4-1 combines with J gene TRBJ2-7, with 10 positions matching TRBD2. CDR3 length equals 14 residues. In germline, CDR1 is MGHRA, CDR2 YSYEKL. V was clipped by 1 base and J by 9 bases; unmatched bases: 6. The CDR3 protein is CASSQVYLAGAQYF. The CDR3 nucleotides are TGCGCCAGCAGCCAAGTGTATCTAGCGGGAGCGCAGTACTTC.

The V gene is TRBV18, the J gene TRBJ1-3, with D uncertain. CDR1 KGHSH and CDR2 LQKENI come from the germline V gene. The CDR3 is 15 residues long. V was cut by 2 bases and J by 0 bases, with 8 bases left in between. CDR3 in DNA: TGTGCCAGCTCACCAGACTTAAACTCTGGAAACACCATATATTTT. This translates into CASSPDLNSGNTIYF. Supplemented by reference TRBV18 and TRBJ1-3, the full variable domain reads NAGVMQNPRHLVRRRGQEARLRCSPMKGHSHVYWYRQLPEEGLKFMVYLQKENIIDESGMPKERFSAEFPKEGPSILRIQQVVRGDSAAYFCASSPDLNSGNTIYFGEGSWLTVV.

This rearrangement joins TRBV21-1 to TRBJ2-2; the table calls TRBD2, which could not be checked here. TRBV21-1 is described as a pseudogene. This CDR3 has 19 residues. The CDR3 region is CASSKGKGGDQANTGELFF. CDR3 nucleotide sequence: TGTGCCAGCAGCAAAGGGAAAGGAGGGGATCAGGCGAACACCGGGGAGCTGTTTTTT.

The chain employs TRBV5-4 and TRBJ2-3; no clear D. V was cut by 0 bases and J by 8 bases, with 7 bases left in between. CDR1 is SGHNT, CDR2 YYREEE, per germline (reference sequence). The CDR3 has 12 residues. The CDR3 DNA reads as TGTGCCAGCAGCTTGGCCGGCGCTACGCAGTATTTT. Protein product: CASSLAGATQYF.